The sequence of this TCR beta chain was determined in a study of vaccination effects on CD4 cells after COVID-19. ViraFEST used viral peptide pools to expand antigen-specific CD4+ T cells before sequencing. Culture lasted 10 days before CD4+ T cell isolation. Every participant took two doses of the BNT162b2 or mRNA-1273 vaccine. About this clone itself: Its antigen is not identified.

The data were produced by immunoSEQ multiplex PCR, yet TCRdb's version contains in-frame clones alone and is incomplete. Of some 50,000 clones in the sample, 65% to 75% were seen once. Germline-derived CDR1 and CDR2 are LGHDT and YNNKEL (reference sequence). The CDR3 sequence is 13 residues long. J lost 4 bases, V lost 6 bases, and 1 base had no gene match. This sequence was found in a human donor who received a COVID-19 vaccine. V is TRBV3-1 (or the pseudogene TRBV3-2) and J is TRBJ1-1; the match to TRBD1 covers 11 bases. Sequencing was performed on CD4+ T cells from PBMCs cultured with HCoV-OC43 spike peptides, taken after COVID-19 vaccination. Regarding subset: HCoV-OC43 spike overlapping peptide pool stimulation. The CDR3 DNA is TGTGCCAGCAGTGGACAGGGGGCCACTGAAGCTTTCTTT. It yields the protein CASSGQGATEAFF.